The 11 T cell receptor beta chains listed next were all sequenced from one sample in a study of T cells in Graves' hyperthyroidism and ophthalmopathy. The TCR beta CDR3 regions underwent amplification using RNA transcripts as the source. HTBI primers were the set used in a first-round RT-PCR of the TCR CDR3. TCRdb called the multiplex PCR reads again in MiXCR, with one record for every CDR3 protein. Among 250,000 or so distinct CDR3 sequences listed, roughly 15% were seen once. The sequenced material came from blood. Receptors originate from a woman aged 18-29 years with Graves' ophthalmopathy.

This clonotype appeared many times. This rearrangement joins TRBV29-1 to TRBJ2-2; 7 bases fit TRBD2. Germline V gene sequence: CDR1 SQVTM, CDR2 ANQGSEA. Germline trimming cut 7 bases from V and 2 bases from J; bases unmatched to any gene: 4. The CDR3 is 13 residues long. The CDR3 DNA follows: TGCAGCGGGCTAGCGGCTAACACCGGGGAGCTGTTTTTT. This codes for CSGLAANTGELFF.

This clonotype showed up many times. The chain combines TRBV18 with TRBJ2-1, with 11 bases that match TRBD2. Germline V gene data show CDR1 as KGHSH and CDR2 as LQKENI. Trimming removed 2 bases from V and 0 bases from J; junction bases left unmatched: 3. The CDR3 consists of 17 residues. The CDR3 reads CASSPGLAGGSYNEQFF. As DNA, the CDR3 is TGTGCCAGCTCACCAGGGCTAGCGGGGGGCTCCTACAATGAGCAGTTCTTC.

This clonotype has only a few counts. The rearrangement joins TRBV10-3 to TRBJ2-7; TRBD2 might be the D (7 bases). With 6 bases removed from V and 4 bases from J, the gap between germline ends came to 19 bases. CDR1 is ENHRY and CDR2 is SYGVKD in the germline V gene. This CDR3 has 15 amino acids. Written as DNA, the CDR3 is TGTGCCATCAGGGCGGAGGCGGGGGCGCATTACGAGCAGTACTTC. It encodes CAIRAEAGAHYEQYF.

In its sample, this clonotype was seen many times. The chain combines TRBV27 with TRBJ2-3; 9 bases are shared with TRBD2. V shed 2 bases and J 5 bases; nucleotides not matched to a gene: 2. This CDR3 spans 14 amino acids. CDR1 MNHEY and CDR2 SMNVEV come from the germline V gene (reference sequence). The CDR3 region is CASSLAGGLDTQYF. CDR3 nucleotides: TGTGCCAGCAGTTTAGCGGGGGGGTTAGATACGCAGTATTTT.

This clonotype was recorded a few times. The rearrangement links TRBV6-2 or TRBV6-3 to TRBJ1-3; D not certain. Germline V CDR1 and CDR2: MNHEY, SVGEGT. V lost 7 bases and J lost 0, with 13 bases in between. The length of the CDR3 is 15 residues. The DNA for the CDR3 is TGTGCCAGCACCAAACTGATACTCTCTGGAAACACCATATATTTT. Its protein product is CASTKLILSGNTIYF.

With regard to this clonotype: A much larger clone is a single base away; this may be a read error. The chain carries TRBV20-1 and TRBJ2-1, with 7 bases lining up with TRBD2. From germline, CDR1 is DFQATT and CDR2 SNEGSKA (reference sequence). The CDR3 has 15 amino acids. The CDR3 DNA follows: TGCAGTGCTAGTATGGCGGGAGTGGGTTACAATGAGCAGCTCTTC. Translating gives CSASMAGVGYNEQLF.

This clonotype has a count of ten or more. This chain links TRBV28 with TRBJ2-2; perhaps TRBD1 as D (5 bases). V was trimmed by 7 bases and J by 7 bases, leaving 16 bases between them. Germline CDR1 reads MDHEN; CDR2 reads SYDVKM. The CDR3 spans 14 residues. The DNA of the CDR3 is TGTGCCAGCAATCACAATGGGCAGGGCGGGGAGCTGTTTTTT. This encodes CASNHNGQGGELFF.

V gene TRBV28 combines with J gene TRBJ1-2; 8 bases match TRBD1. The CDR3 extends over 16 amino acids. CDR1 MDHEN and CDR2 SYDVKM come from the germline V gene. Trimming took 8 bases from V and 6 from J; bases not matched to a gene: 17. In nucleotides, the CDR3 is TGTGCCAGCCTAGGGGCCGGGACAGGTACCCGTGATGGCTACACCTTC. It specifies CASLGAGTGTRDGYTF.

Comments on this clonotype: A much bigger clone sits one base away, suggesting this may be a read error. This rearrangement joins TRBV5-1 to TRBJ2-2, with 10 bases lining up with TRBD2. The germline V gene has CDR1 SGHRS and CDR2 YFSETQ. The CDR3 sequence is 16 residues long. CDR3 loop: CASSPTSSGGTEELFF. In DNA, the CDR3 is TGCGCCAGCAGCCCGACCTCTAGCGGGGGTACCGAGGAGCTGTTTTTT.

This clonotype was observed at least ten times. The CDR3 DNA reads as TGTGCCAGCGGACAGACTGGATGGTTGAACACTGAAGCTTTCTTT. Translated, it gives CASGQTGWLNTEAFF. The rearrangement links TRBV7-9 to TRBJ1-1; a possible D gene is TRBD1 (6 bases). This CDR3 spans 15 amino acids. V was trimmed by 8 bases and J by 0 bases, leaving 16 bases between them. From germline, CDR1 is SEHNR and CDR2 FQNEAQ (reference sequence).

This clonotype was seen repeatedly, ten times or more. V usage is TRBV10-3 and J usage is TRBJ2-1, with D uncertain. Germline V lookup: CDR1 ENHRY, CDR2 SYGVKD. This CDR3 comprises 15 residues. Deletions cut 6 bases from V and 8 bases from J, with 20 bases between. The CDR3 protein is CAIRIPTGPLDEQFF. CDR3 bases: TGTGCCATCAGGATACCCACGGGCCCCCTCGATGAGCAGTTCTTC.